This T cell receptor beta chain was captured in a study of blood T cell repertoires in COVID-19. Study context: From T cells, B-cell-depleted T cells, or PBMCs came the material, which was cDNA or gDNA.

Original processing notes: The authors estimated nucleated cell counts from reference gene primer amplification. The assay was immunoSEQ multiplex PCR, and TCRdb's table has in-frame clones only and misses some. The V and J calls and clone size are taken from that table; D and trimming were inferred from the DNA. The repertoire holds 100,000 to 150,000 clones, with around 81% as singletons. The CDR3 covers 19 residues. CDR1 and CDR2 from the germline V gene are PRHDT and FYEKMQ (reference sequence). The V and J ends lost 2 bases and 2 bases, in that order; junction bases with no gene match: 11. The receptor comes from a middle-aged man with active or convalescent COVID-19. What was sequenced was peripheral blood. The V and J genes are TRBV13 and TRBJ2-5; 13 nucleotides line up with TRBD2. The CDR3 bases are TGTGCCAGCAGCTTACCCCTGACTAGCGGGGGGACCCAACAAGAGACCCAGTACTTC. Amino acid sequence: CASSLPLTSGGTQQETQYF. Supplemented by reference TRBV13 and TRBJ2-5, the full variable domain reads AAGVIQSPRHLIKEKRETATLKCYPIPRHDTVYWYQQGPGQDPQFLISFYEKMQSDKGSIPDRFSAQQFSDYHSELNMSSLELGDSALYFCASSLPLTSGGTQQETQYFGPGTRLLVL.